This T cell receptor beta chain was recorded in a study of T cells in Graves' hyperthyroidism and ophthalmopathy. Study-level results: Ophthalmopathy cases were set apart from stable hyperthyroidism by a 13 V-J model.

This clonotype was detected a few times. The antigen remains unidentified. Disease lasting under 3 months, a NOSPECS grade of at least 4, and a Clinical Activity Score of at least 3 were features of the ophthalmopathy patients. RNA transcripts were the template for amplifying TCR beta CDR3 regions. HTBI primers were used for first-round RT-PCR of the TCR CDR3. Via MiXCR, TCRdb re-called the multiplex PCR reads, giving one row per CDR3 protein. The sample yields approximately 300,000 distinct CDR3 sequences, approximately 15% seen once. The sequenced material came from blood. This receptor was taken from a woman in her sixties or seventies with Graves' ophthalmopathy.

The CDR3 sequence is CASSLVGLGYTF. In DNA, the CDR3 is TGTGCCAGCAGCTTGGTGGGACTTGGCTACACCTTC. The chain links TRBV5-6 to TRBJ1-2; a weak D match, TRBD1 (5 bases). Germline CDR1 reads SGHDT; CDR2 reads YYEEEE. The CDR3 runs 12 residues. V lost 0 bases, J lost 7 bases, and 7 bases lay in between.